This T cell receptor beta chain appears in the sequencing data of a study of cytomegalovirus exposure and HLA in healthy donors. The study's findings and limits: The study recorded more than 150 TCR beta chains that were cytomegalovirus-associated. Most TCRs appeared rarely, but some public TCRs recurred in many donors. Within a later analysis, the majority of CMV-associated TCR beta chains appeared HLA-restricted.

The primer mix had 60 Vbeta and 13 Jbeta primers. The table came from immunoSEQ multiplex PCR; TCRdb's copy has only in-frame clones and leaves some out. Of 150,000 to 200,000 clones listed, approximately 11% are singletons. V trimming: 6 bases; J trimming: 0 bases; junction bases outside the gene matches: 4. The germline CDR1 and CDR2 sequences are LNHDA and SQIVND (reference sequence). CDR3 size: 15 residues. With regard to this clone: The antigen is not known.

Sequenced sample: PBMCs. The chain uses TRBV19 and TRBJ1-5; 8 bases are a match to TRBD1. This receptor was taken from a middle-aged man in good health and CMV-seropositive. The CDR3 spells CASSAGQVSNQPQHF. The CDR3 DNA follows: TGTGCCAGTAGCGCGGGACAGGTTAGCAATCAGCCCCAGCATTTT.